This T cell receptor (beta chain) came from a study of CD8 T cells in Susac syndrome. Per the germline V gene, CDR1 is DFQATT and CDR2 is SNEGSKA (reference sequence). The CDR3 is 12 amino acids. Trimming took off 6 bases at V and 1 base at J, with 10 bases between the two ends. The T cells that were sequenced for TCR beta were CD8+ and CD4+ cells from blood. Age- and sex-matched healthy donors served as the control group. CD8+ and CD4+ T cells were negatively isolated; TEMRA cells were FACS-enriched. The authors reverse transcribed roughly 0.5 to 1 ug RNA with random hexamers. Coverage of TCR beta CDR3 amplification by immunoSEQ multiplex PCR extended to 54 Vbeta and 13 Jbeta. TCRdb processed the immunoSEQ multiplex PCR reads anew with MiXCR; each CDR3 protein has one entry. This sample has about 84,000 distinct CDR3 sequences; roughly 91% occur once, and the top ten carry around 0.31%.

The receptor was derived from a human donor in good health. What was sequenced was CD8+ T cells from PBMCs. The rearrangement links TRBV20-1 to TRBJ2-7, with a weak D call TRBD2 (5 bases). CDR3 DNA: TGCAGTGCCCCAGGCGGGTCCTACGAGCAGTACTTC. Protein product: CSAPGGSYEQYF.